This TCR beta chain was recovered during a study of post-analysis software for immune sequencing data. Study-wide findings and caveats: In patients, about five TRBV segments were more frequent than in controls, with TRBV5-6, TRBV5-1 and TRBV20-1 among them.

V shed 0 bases and J 2 bases; nucleotides not matched to a gene: 19. The CDR3 sequence is 21 residues long. Germline CDR1 and CDR2: LGHDT and YNNKEL (reference sequence). In the case of this clonotype: Its antigen is undetermined.

Unique molecular identifiers were carried by the TCR beta cDNA libraries. MiXCR, applied by TCRdb to the PCR reads, yields one record per CDR3 protein. The sample lists fewer than 600,000 distinct CDR3 sequences; roughly 45% were seen once. This receptor was obtained from a girl aged 10-17 years with multiple sclerosis. The chain has TRBV3-1 and TRBJ2-7; 10 bases map to TRBD2. The specimen was blood. CDR3 bases: TGTGCCAGCAGCCAAGATGCACGGCGTCCGGGACTAGCGATGAGGCCCTACGAGCAGTACTTC. Protein sequence: CASSQDARRPGLAMRPYEQYF.